A selection of T cell receptor beta chains follows, all from one sample in a study of blood T cell repertoires in COVID-19. Some clones are missing from TCRdb's copy, which holds only in-frame ones; the method was immunoSEQ multiplex PCR. Here the sample spans about 300,000 clones, around 89% being singletons. The source material was peripheral blood. These receptors were taken from a woman aged 25 to 39 who had recovered from COVID-19. Both conserved end residues are part of each CDR3. D genes are given only for firm matches. The listing skips clone size in some rows; elsewhere it reads once, few, many or a size class.

J gene,V gene,D gene,clone size,CDR3 protein,CDR3 DNA
TRBJ2-2,TRBV7-3,-,-,CASSPADGELFF,TGTGCCAGCAGCCCGGCGGACGGGGAGCTGTTTTTT
TRBJ2-6,TRBV2,-,-,CASSDFPPSSGANVLTF,TGTGCCAGCAGTGATTTTCCCCCTAGCTCTGGGGCCAACGTCCTGACTTTC
TRBJ2-2,TRBV5-1,-,-,CARSEGGGSAGELFF,TGCGCCCGCAGCGAGGGAGGGGGGAGCGCCGGGGAGCTGTTTTTT
TRBJ2-2,TRBV5-4,TRBD2,once,CASSPTSTGVGELFF,TGTGCCAGCAGCCCGACTAGCACAGGAGTCGGGGAGCTGTTTTTT
TRBJ1-5,TRBV28,-,-,CASSQQGQPQHF,TGTGCCAGCAGCCAACAGGGTCAGCCCCAGCATTTT
TRBJ1-2,TRBV28,-,once,CASTKVDNGYTF,TGTGCCAGCACAAAAGTTGACAATGGCTACACCTTC
TRBJ1-1,TRBV3-1/TRBV3-2,-,-,CASSQGGSTEAFF,TGTGCCAGCAGCCAAGGCGGCAGCACTGAAGCTTTCTTT
TRBJ1-6,TRBV27,-,-,CASSLGGGKGNSPLHF,TGTGCCAGCAGTTTAGGTGGAGGGAAAGGCAATTCACCCCTCCACTTT
TRBJ2-3,TRBV19,TRBD2,-,CASSISGVSTDTQYF,TGTGCCAGTAGTATTAGCGGGGTGAGCACAGATACGCAGTATTTT
TRBJ2-7,TRBV7-8,-,-,CASSLDRYSYEQYF,TGTGCCAGCAGCCTCGACAGGTACTCCTACGAGCAGTACTTC
TRBJ2-3,TRBV23-1,TRBD1,-,CASSHLTGASTDTQYF,TGCGCCAGCAGTCATTTGACAGGGGCAAGCACAGATACGCAGTATTTT
TRBJ2-7,TRBV29-1,TRBD1,-,CSASPGQGYEQYF,TGCAGCGCCAGCCCGGGACAGGGGTACGAGCAGTACTTC
TRBJ2-7,TRBV11-2,-,once,CASSLDKGNSYYEQYF,TGTGCCAGCAGCCTAGACAAGGGGAACTCCTACTACGAGCAGTACTTC
TRBJ1-4,TRBV6-4,-,-,CASQQATNEKLFF,TGTGCCAGCCAGCAGGCAACTAATGAAAAACTGTTTTTT
TRBJ1-2,TRBV10-3,-,-,CAIKLPWGYTF,TGTGCCATCAAACTTCCTTGGGGCTACACCTTC
TRBJ2-5,TRBV5-4,-,-,CASSPGDGFRQETQYF,TGTGCCAGCAGCCCAGGGGACGGTTTTCGGCAAGAGACCCAGTACTTC
TRBJ1-2,TRBV28,TRBD1,-,CASSSTGTHPFYGYTF,TGTGCCAGCAGTTCGACAGGGACCCATCCCTTCTATGGCTACACCTTC
TRBJ1-5,TRBV16,TRBD1,-,CASSSGTGGSGNNQPQHF,TGTGCCAGCAGCTCTGGGACAGGGGGCAGCGGGAACAATCAGCCCCAGCATTTT
TRBJ2-1,TRBV10-2,-,-,CASSSLVEQFF,TGCGCCAGCAGCTCTTTAGTTGAGCAGTTCTTC
TRBJ2-5,TRBV9,-,-,CASSATGSETQYF,TGTGCCAGCAGCGCTACAGGGTCGGAGACCCAGTACTTC
TRBJ2-2,TRBV30,-,-,CAWRRDANTGELFF,TGTGCCTGGCGCCGAGATGCGAACACCGGGGAGCTGTTTTTT
TRBJ2-5,TRBV2,TRBD1,-,CASSQGGLQETQYF,TGTGCCAGCAGTCAAGGGGGCCTACAAGAGACCCAGTACTTC
TRBJ2-1,TRBV4-1,-,-,CASSQEPPGNFYNEQFF,TGCGCCAGCAGCCAAGAACCCCCGGGGAACTTCTACAATGAGCAGTTCTTC
TRBJ2-3,TRBV19,TRBD1,-,CASSPQTGGTDTQYF,TGTGCCAGTAGTCCCCAGACAGGGGGCACAGATACGCAGTATTTT
TRBJ1-2,TRBV18,-,-,CASSPEGGYGYTF,TGTGCCAGCTCACCTGAGGGGGGGTATGGCTACACCTTC
TRBJ2-3,TRBV9,TRBD2,-,CASSRSGNRVGTDTQYF,TGTGCCAGCAGCCGTAGCGGGAACCGGGTTGGGACAGATACGCAGTATTTT
TRBJ2-1,TRBV7-6,TRBD2,once,CASSLASSGESSYNEQFF,TGTGCCAGCAGCTTAGCCTCTAGCGGGGAAAGCTCCTACAATGAGCAGTTCTTC
TRBJ2-5,TRBV7-8,TRBD1,-,CASSLIRQGGETQYF,TGTGCCAGCAGCTTAATCCGACAGGGGGGAGAGACCCAGTACTTC
TRBJ2-3,TRBV18,-,-,CASSDVTAFTDTQYF,TGTGCCAGCTCAGACGTGACTGCCTTCACAGATACGCAGTATTTT
TRBJ1-5,TRBV11-2,-,-,CASSFSVSQPQHF,TGTGCCAGCAGCTTCTCGGTTTCGCAGCCCCAGCATTTT
TRBJ2-5,TRBV5-6,TRBD1,few,CASSSDRVETQYF,TGTGCCAGCAGCTCGGACAGGGTGGAGACCCAGTACTTC
TRBJ1-6,TRBV18,-,-,CASSPRASGLDSPLHF,TGTGCCAGCTCACCGAGGGCGAGTGGCCTTGATTCACCCCTCCACTTT
TRBJ1-2,TRBV28,-,-,CASSFPGQIGDYGYTF,TGTGCCAGCAGTTTCCCGGGACAAATAGGGGACTATGGCTACACCTTC
TRBJ1-2,TRBV21-1,-,-,CASSKVQGPGYTF,TGTGCCAGCAGCAAAGTGCAGGGGCCTGGCTACACCTTC
TRBJ1-3,TRBV28,-,-,CASSPGNTIYF,TGTGCCAGCAGTCCGGGGAACACCATATATTTT
TRBJ2-7,TRBV6-6,-,-,CASSYEGREQYF,TGTGCCAGCAGTTACGAGGGGAGGGAGCAGTACTTC
TRBJ1-6,TRBV19,-,-,CASSQRGISSYNSPLHF,TGTGCCAGTAGCCAGAGGGGGATTAGCTCCTATAATTCACCCCTCCACTTT
TRBJ1-4,TRBV7-9,-,-,CASRSIANEKLFF,TGTGCCAGCAGGAGTATAGCTAATGAAAAACTGTTTTTT
TRBJ2-2,TRBV5-1,-,once,CASSLGTPNTGELFF,TGCGCCAGCAGCCTAGGGACACCGAACACCGGGGAGCTGTTTTTT
TRBJ2-2,TRBV5-8,TRBD2,-,CASSPFSGGYTGELFF,TGTGCCAGCAGCCCATTTAGCGGGGGCTACACCGGGGAGCTGTTTTTT
TRBJ1-1,TRBV5-1,-,-,CASRLLSRGTEAFF,TGCGCCAGCAGACTCCTATCTCGAGGCACTGAAGCTTTCTTT
TRBJ1-2,TRBV4-2,TRBD1,-,CASSRQGAGYGYTF,TGTGCCAGCAGTCGTCAGGGGGCAGGGTATGGCTACACCTTC
TRBJ1-2,TRBV3-1/TRBV3-2,-,few,CASSQGRGIYGYTF,TGTGCCAGCAGCCAAGGTAGAGGGATCTATGGCTACACCTTC
TRBJ2-5,TRBV6-5,TRBD2,-,CASSEAGGWETQYF,TGTGCCAGCAGCGAGGCGGGGGGTTGGGAGACCCAGTACTTC